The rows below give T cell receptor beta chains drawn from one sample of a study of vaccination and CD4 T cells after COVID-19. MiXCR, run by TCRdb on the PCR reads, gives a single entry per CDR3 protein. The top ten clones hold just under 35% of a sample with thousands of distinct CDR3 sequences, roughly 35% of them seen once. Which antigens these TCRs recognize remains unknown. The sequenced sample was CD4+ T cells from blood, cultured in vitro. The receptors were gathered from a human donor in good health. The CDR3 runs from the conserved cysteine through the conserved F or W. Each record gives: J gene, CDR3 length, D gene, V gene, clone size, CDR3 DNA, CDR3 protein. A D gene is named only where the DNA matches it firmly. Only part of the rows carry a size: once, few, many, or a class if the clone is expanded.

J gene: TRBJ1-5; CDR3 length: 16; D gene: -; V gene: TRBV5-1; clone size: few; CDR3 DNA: TGCGCCAGCAGCCCCGGGACGGCAAATAGCAATCAGCCCCAGCATTTT; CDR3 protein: CASSPGTANSNQPQHF
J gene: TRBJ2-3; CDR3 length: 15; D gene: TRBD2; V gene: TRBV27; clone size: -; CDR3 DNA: TGTGCCAGCGGGTGGGGACTAGCGGGGGGTTATACGCAGTATTTT; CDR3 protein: CASGWGLAGGYTQYF
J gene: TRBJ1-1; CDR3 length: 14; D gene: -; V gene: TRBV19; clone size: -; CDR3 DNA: TGTGCCAGACCCAGGCAGGGTTTGGGCACTGAAGCTTTCTTT; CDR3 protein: CARPRQGLGTEAFF
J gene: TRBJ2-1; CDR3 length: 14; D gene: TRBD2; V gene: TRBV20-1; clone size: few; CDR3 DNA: TGCAGTGCCAGACTAGCGGTACGGGGCAATGAGCAGTTCTTC; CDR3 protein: CSARLAVRGNEQFF
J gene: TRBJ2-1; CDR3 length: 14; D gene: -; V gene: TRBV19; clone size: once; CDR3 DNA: TGTGCCAGTAGTGCAGGGGGTCCGCGGGGTGAGCAGTTCTTC; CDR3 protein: CASSAGGPRGEQFF
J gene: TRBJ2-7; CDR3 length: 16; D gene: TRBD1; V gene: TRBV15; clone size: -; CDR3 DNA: TGTGCCACCAGCAGTCTCCAGGGGGCGCGAGGTGGGGAGCAGTACTTC; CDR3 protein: CATSSLQGARGGEQYF
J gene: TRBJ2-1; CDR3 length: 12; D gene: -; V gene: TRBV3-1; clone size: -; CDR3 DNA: TGTGCCAGCAGCCAAACTTGGGATGAGCAGTTCTTC; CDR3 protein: CASSQTWDEQFF
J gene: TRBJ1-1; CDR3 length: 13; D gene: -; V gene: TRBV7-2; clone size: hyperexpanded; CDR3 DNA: TGTGCCAGCAGCCCCTACCTGAACACTGAAGCTTTCTTT; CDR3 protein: CASSPYLNTEAFF
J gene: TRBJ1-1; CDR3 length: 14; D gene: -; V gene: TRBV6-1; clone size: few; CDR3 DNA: TGTGCCAGCAGGCGACAGATCCAGAACACTGAAGCTTTCTTT; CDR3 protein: CASRRQIQNTEAFF
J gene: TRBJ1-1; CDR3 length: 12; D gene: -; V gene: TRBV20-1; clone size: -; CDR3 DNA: TGCAGTGCCGGGAAGGGGGACACTGAAGCTTTCTTT; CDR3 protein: CSAGKGDTEAFF
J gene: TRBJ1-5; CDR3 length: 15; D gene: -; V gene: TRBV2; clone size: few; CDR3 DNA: TGTGCCAGCAACGAACTAGGACAGAGCAATCAGCCCCAGCATTTT; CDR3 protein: CASNELGQSNQPQHF
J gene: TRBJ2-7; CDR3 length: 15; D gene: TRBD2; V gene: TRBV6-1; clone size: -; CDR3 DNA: TGTGCCAGCAGCCCCGGACTAGCGGGAGATCGCGAGCAGTACTTC; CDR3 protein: CASSPGLAGDREQYF
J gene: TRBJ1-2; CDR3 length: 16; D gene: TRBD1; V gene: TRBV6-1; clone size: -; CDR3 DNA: TGTGCCAGCAGGAGGGACAGGGTGCGGGGTAACTATGGCTACACCTTC; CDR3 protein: CASRRDRVRGNYGYTF
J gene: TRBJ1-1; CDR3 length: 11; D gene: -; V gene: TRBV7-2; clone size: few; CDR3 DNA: TGTGCCAGCAGCCCCCTCCTAAGAGCTTTCTTT; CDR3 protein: CASSPLLRAFF
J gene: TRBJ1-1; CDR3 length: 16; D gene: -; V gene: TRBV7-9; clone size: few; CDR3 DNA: TGTGCCAGCAGCCTTACAGGGACGTCGGTGAACACTGAAGCTTTCTTT; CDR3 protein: CASSLTGTSVNTEAFF
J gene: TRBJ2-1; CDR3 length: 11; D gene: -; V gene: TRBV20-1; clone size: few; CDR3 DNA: TGCAGTGCTTACAGGGAATATGAGCAGTTCTTC; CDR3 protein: CSAYREYEQFF
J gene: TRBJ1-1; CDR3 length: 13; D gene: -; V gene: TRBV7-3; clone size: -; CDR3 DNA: TGTGCCAGCAGCTTTGATATAAACACTGAAGCTTTCTTT; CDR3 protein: CASSFDINTEAFF
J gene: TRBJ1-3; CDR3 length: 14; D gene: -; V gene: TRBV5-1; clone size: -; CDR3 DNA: TGCGCCAGCAGCCTACGTAGCCAAGCGAACACCATATATTTT; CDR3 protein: CASSLRSQANTIYF
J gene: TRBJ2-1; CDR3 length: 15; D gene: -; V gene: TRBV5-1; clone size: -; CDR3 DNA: TGCGCCAGCAGCCGGTCGGGGGACGTCGACAATGAGCAGTTCTTC; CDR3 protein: CASSRSGDVDNEQFF
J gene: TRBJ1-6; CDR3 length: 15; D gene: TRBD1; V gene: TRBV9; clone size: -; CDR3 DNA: TGTGCCAGCAGTCTTAGGGGGACAGCAGATTCACCCCTCCACTTT; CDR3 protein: CASSLRGTADSPLHF
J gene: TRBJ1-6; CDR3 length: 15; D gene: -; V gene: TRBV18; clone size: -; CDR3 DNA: TGTGCCAGCTCACCACAGGCCGGTCATAATTCACCCCTCCACTTT; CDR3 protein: CASSPQAGHNSPLHF
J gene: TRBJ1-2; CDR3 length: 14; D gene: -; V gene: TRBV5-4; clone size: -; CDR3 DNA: TGTGCCAGCAGCTTGGGTGGGACTAACTATGGCTACACCTTC; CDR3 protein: CASSLGGTNYGYTF
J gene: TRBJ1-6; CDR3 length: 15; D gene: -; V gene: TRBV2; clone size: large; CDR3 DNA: TGTGCCAGCAAGAACAGAGAGACAAATAATTCACCCCTCCACTTT; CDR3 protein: CASKNRETNNSPLHF
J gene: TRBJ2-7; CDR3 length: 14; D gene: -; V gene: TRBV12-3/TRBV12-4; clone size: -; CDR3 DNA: TGTGCCAGTGGGACGGTCTTGGGGGCCTACGAGCAGTACTTC; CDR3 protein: CASGTVLGAYEQYF
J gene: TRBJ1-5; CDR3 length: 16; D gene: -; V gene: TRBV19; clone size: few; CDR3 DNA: TGTGCCAGTAGTATGGCACACGGGGGTGGGAATCAGCCCCAGCATTTT; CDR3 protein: CASSMAHGGGNQPQHF
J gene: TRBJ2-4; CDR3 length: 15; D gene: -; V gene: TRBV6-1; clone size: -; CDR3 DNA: TGTGCCAGCAGGGGTCAGGCCCTAGCCAAAAACATTCAGTACTTC; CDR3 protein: CASRGQALAKNIQYF
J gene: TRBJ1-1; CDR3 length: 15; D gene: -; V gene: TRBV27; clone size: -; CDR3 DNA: TGTGCCAGCAGTTTTCAGCCGTCACGGAACACTGAAGCTTTCTTT; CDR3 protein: CASSFQPSRNTEAFF
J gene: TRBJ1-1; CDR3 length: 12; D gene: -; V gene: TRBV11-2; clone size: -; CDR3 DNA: TGTGCCAGCAGCTTAGATAGAGGGAAGGCTTTCTTT; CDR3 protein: CASSLDRGKAFF
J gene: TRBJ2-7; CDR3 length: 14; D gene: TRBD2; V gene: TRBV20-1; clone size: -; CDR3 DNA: TGCAGTGCTCCTGGGCGGGGGGTCTTCTACGAGCAGTACTTC; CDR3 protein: CSAPGRGVFYEQYF
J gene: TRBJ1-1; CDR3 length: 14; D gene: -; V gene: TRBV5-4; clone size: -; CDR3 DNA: TGTGCCAGCAGCTTGGATGCAGCGGGGCTAGGGGCTTTCTTT; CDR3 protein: CASSLDAAGLGAFF
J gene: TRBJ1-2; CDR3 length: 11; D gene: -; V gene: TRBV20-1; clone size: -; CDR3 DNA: TGCAGTGCTGAGGTCTGGGATGGCTACACCTTC; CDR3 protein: CSAEVWDGYTF
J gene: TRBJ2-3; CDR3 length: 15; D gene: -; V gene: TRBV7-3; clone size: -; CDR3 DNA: TGTGCCAGCAGCTTAACGATGAGCGGGTCAGATACGCAGTATTTT; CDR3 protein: CASSLTMSGSDTQYF
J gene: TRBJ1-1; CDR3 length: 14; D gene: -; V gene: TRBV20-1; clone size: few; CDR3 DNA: TGCAGTGCTAGAGGGCCCCCCTATGACACTGAAGCTTTCTTT; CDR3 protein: CSARGPPYDTEAFF
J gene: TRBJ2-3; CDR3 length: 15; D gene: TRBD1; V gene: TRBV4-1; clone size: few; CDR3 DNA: TGCGCCAGCAGCTACGGGACAGGGCACACAGATACGCAGTATTTT; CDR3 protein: CASSYGTGHTDTQYF
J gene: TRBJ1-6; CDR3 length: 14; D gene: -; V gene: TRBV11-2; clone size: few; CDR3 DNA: TGTGCCAGCAGCGGTGGGGCGCCCTATTCACCCCTCCACTTT; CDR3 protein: CASSGGAPYSPLHF